This T cell receptor beta chain was captured by sequencing in a study of T cell changes during pregnancy in multiple sclerosis. The CDR3 consists of 14 residues. CDR1 is MGHDK and CDR2 is SYGVNS in the germline V gene. The ends lost 5 bases at V and 8 bases at J; junction bases unmatched: 8. Sequencing used immunoSEQ multiplex PCR; TCRdb keeps in-frame clones, though not all of them. Of 80,000 or so clones listed, around 90% are singletons. The rearrangement joins TRBV25-1 to TRBJ2-1, with 8 bases fitting TRBD1. Material: peripheral blood, obtained before pregnancy. This clonotype was sampled from a female donor with multiple sclerosis, enrolled in a pregnancy study. CDR3 coding DNA: TGTGCCAGCAGTTTACACCAGGGGGCTGATGAGCAGTTCTTC. Amino acids: CASSLHQGADEQFF.